Listed here are 21 T cell receptor beta chains from one sample, sequenced in a study of shared clonotypes between healthy human individuals (dated by TCRdb to 2018 to 2020). Receptor libraries were prepared by the immunoSEQ multiplex PCR assay. TCRdb stores this immuneACCESS table with in-frame sequences only. Part of the clones is absent; in the studies checked, under half of the shortfall reflects unresolved V genes, and no reason is known for the rest. The sample data list fewer than 650,000 clones, and about 82% of these were observed just once. Of the sample, over 10% is held by the ten largest clones. Specimen: PBMCs. The receptors originated from a woman between 35 and 50 years old in good health. Some clones in this sample may be carry-over from other donors' samples.

This sequence joins TRBV19 and TRBJ1-1, with unresolved D. The CDR3 is 14 residues long. Germline CDR1 reads LNHDA; CDR2 reads SQIVND (reference sequence). The V end lost 5 bases, the J end lost 1 base, and 11 bases lay between the germline ends. Here the CDR3 reads CASSPQTPNTEAFF. The CDR3 bases are TGTGCCAGTAGTCCACAGACCCCGAACACTGAAGCTTTCTTT.

The table lists this clone with a few counts. The chain recombines TRBV5-8 with TRBJ2-7; D ambiguous. The V gene lost 2 bases and the J gene lost 2 bases, with 5 bases spanning the gap. Germline CDR1 SGHTS, CDR2 YDEGEE. The CDR3 has 12 amino acids. CDR3 DNA sequence: TGTGCCAGCAGCTTTCGCACCTACGAGCAGTACTTC. It is translated as CASSFRTYEQYF.

This clone was recorded once. The CDR3 spells CASSRDRAYEQYF. In DNA, the CDR3 is TGTGCCAGCAGCCGGGACAGGGCCTACGAGCAGTACTTC. The chain is built from TRBV9 and TRBJ2-7; TRBD1 matches at 9 bases. Germline loops: CDR1 SGDLS, CDR2 YYNGEE. This CDR3 has 13 residues. V lost 4 bases and J lost 2; bases outside the gene matches: 1.

This clone is a singleton in its sample. This rearrangement joins TRBV25-1 to TRBJ2-7; D remains ambiguous. Germline CDR1 and CDR2: MGHDK and SYGVNS. CDR3 size: 10 residues. CDR3 in DNA: TGTGCGGCCGCTAGTTACGAGCAGTACTTC. Amino acid sequence: CAAASYEQYF.

The chain uses TRBV18 and TRBJ1-1, with D unclear. CDR1 and CDR2 (germline): KGHSH, LQKENI. With 4 bases removed from V and 1 base from J, the gap between germline ends came to 7 bases. This CDR3 has 13 amino acids. CDR3: CASSLEKNTEAFF. CDR3 sequence (DNA): TGTGCCAGCTCACTAGAGAAGAACACTGAAGCTTTCTTT.

The chain couples TRBV10-3 to TRBJ1-5; weak D call: TRBD1 (5 bases). Per germline, CDR1 ENHRY and CDR2 SYGVKD. This CDR3 contains 15 residues. With 3 bases removed from V and 6 bases from J, the gap between germline ends came to 15 bases. This chain's CDR3 is CAISEGSRVGQPQHF. The CDR3 DNA follows: TGTGCCATCAGTGAAGGGAGCAGGGTGGGTCAGCCCCAGCATTTT.

This clone was observed a few times. The gene calls are TRBV30 and TRBJ1-5; tentative D call: TRBD1 (6 bases). Germline V lookup: CDR1 GTSNPN, CDR2 SVGIG (reference sequence). The CDR3 is 16 amino acids. Trimming stripped 0 bases from V and 6 bases from J, with 18 bases between. CDR3 region: CAWSVRLGGAGQPQHF. The CDR3 bases are TGTGCCTGGAGTGTAAGGTTGGGGGGGGCTGGTCAGCCCCAGCATTTT.

The CDR3 is CASSPRSGSSSEQYF. In nucleotides, the CDR3 is TGTGCCAGCTCACCACGCAGCGGGAGTTCGTCTGAGCAGTACTTC. The chain recombines TRBV18 with TRBJ2-7; 8 bases are a match to TRBD2. Germline V gene data show CDR1 as KGHSH and CDR2 as LQKENI. V gave up 1 base and J gave up 7 bases; unmatched junction bases: 9. This CDR3 region has 15 residues.

Details on this clone: This likely came from a read error, as a far larger clone is one base away. Other DNA sequences in the same sample also yield this CDR3. The chain uses TRBV28 and TRBJ2-2; D perhaps matches TRBD2 (6 bases). The CDR3 contains 14 residues. The germline CDR1 and CDR2 sequences are MDHEN and SYDVKM. CDR3 sequence: CASSLALASGELFF. The CDR3, as DNA: TGTGCAAGCAGTTTAGCACTAGCCAGCGGGGAGCTGTTTTTT. Using reference TRBV28 and TRBJ2-2 for the parts outside the CDR3, the full variable domain is DVKVTQSSRYLVKRTGEKVFLECVQDMDHENMFWYRQDPGLGLRLIYFSYDVKMKEKGDIPEGYSVSREKKERFSLILESASTNQTSMYLCASSLALASGELFFGEGSRLTVL.

This sequence joins TRBV28 and TRBJ2-6; no definite D call. The V gene lost 1 base and the J gene lost 4 bases, with 8 bases spanning the gap. This CDR3 spans 15 amino acids. CDR1 and CDR2 from the germline V gene are MDHEN and SYDVKM. The CDR3 is CASSLSQSGANVLTF. CDR3 sequence (DNA): TGTGCCAGCAGTTTATCTCAGTCCGGGGCCAACGTCCTGACTTTC.

V gene TRBV7-9 combines with J gene TRBJ1-4, with D unresolved. The germline gives CDR1 SEHNR, CDR2 FQNEAQ (reference sequence). The CDR3 is 16 residues long. V shed 3 bases and J shed 5 bases, with 16 bases lying between them. The CDR3 DNA sequence: TGTGCCAGCAGCTTTACCCTCAGCCGCAAAAATGAAAAACTGTTTTTT. Amino acids: CASSFTLSRKNEKLFF. The whole variable domain, remainder taken from reference TRBV7-9 and TRBJ1-4, is DTGVSQNPRHKITKRGQNVTFRCDPISEHNRLYWYRQTLGQGPEFLTYFQNEAQLEKSRLLSDRFSAERPKGSFSTLEIQRTEQGDSAMYLCASSFTLSRKNEKLFFGSGTQLSVL.

This chain uses TRBV7-9 with TRBJ2-1, with 12 bases lining up with TRBD2. After removal of 3 bases from V and 5 bases from J, the junction contained 8 bases not matched to a gene. This CDR3 is built from 17 residues. The germline CDR1 and CDR2 sequences are SEHNR and FQNEAQ (reference sequence). The CDR3 bases are TGTGCCAGCAGCTTTCAAAGCAGGACTAGCGGGAACAATGAGCAGTTCTTC. Protein sequence: CASSFQSRTSGNNEQFF. Based on the CDR3 plus reference TRBV7-9 and TRBJ2-1, the full variable domain is DTGVSQNPRHKITKRGQNVTFRCDPISEHNRLYWYRQTLGQGPEFLTYFQNEAQLEKSRLLSDRFSAERPKGSFSTLEIQRTEQGDSAMYLCASSFQSRTSGNNEQFFGPGTRLTVL.

A few counts support this clone. The CDR3 region has the DNA TGTGCCAGCAGTGCGGGCAGGGTTGTTGGCTACACCTTC. Its translation is CASSAGRVVGYTF. The chain uses TRBV2 and TRBJ1-2; the D gene is possibly TRBD1 (5 bases). This CDR3 region has 13 residues. Per the germline V gene, CDR1 is SNHLY and CDR2 is FYNNEI. V gave up 4 bases and J gave up 7 bases, with 13 bases separating them.

For this clone: Other nucleotide sequences in the sample specify the same CDR3. V is TRBV29-1 and J is TRBJ2-5, with D unresolved. Per the germline V gene, CDR1 is SQVTM and CDR2 is ANQGSEA. V was pared by 6 bases and J by 2 bases, with 7 bases between. The CDR3 spans 11 residues. This CDR3 is CSVGRQETQYF. DNA for the CDR3: TGCAGCGTAGGTCGGCAAGAGACCCAGTACTTC.

In the case of this clone: A much larger clone lies one base from this, so it may be a read error. The CDR3 region has the DNA TGTGCCAGCAGTTCAGAGGCAGGGACTAACTATGGCTACACCTTC. Encoded protein: CASSSEAGTNYGYTF. The chain employs TRBV28 and TRBJ1-2, with D tentatively TRBD1 (5 bases). V was cut by 4 bases and J by 0 bases, with 12 bases left in between. Germline CDR1 and CDR2: MDHEN and SYDVKM. The CDR3 totals 15 residues.

V usage is TRBV19 and J usage is TRBJ2-5; 16 bases map to TRBD2. Germline values: CDR1 LNHDA, CDR2 SQIVND (reference sequence). The CDR3 spans 16 residues. The trim removed 5 bases at V and 4 bases at J, leaving 4 bases unmatched. CDR3 residues: CASSWGTSGRAETQYF. The CDR3 coding sequence is TGTGCCAGTAGTTGGGGGACTAGCGGGAGGGCAGAGACCCAGTACTTC.

V gene TRBV28 combines with J gene TRBJ2-7; D unclear. CDR1 is MDHEN and CDR2 is SYDVKM in the germline V gene. Deletions cut 8 bases from V and 4 bases from J, with 15 bases between. This CDR3 spans 13 amino acids. CDR3 amino acids: CASLPTRAYEQYF. CDR3 bases: TGTGCCAGCCTACCTACGAGAGCATACGAGCAGTACTTC.

The chain joins TRBV2 to TRBJ2-2, with no clear D. Trimming cost V 6 bases and J 6 bases, with 11 bases left between them. CDR3 length equals 13 residues. CDR1 SNHLY and CDR2 FYNNEI come from the germline V gene. CDR3 amino acids: CASSTTRPGELFF. CDR3 in DNA: TGTGCCAGCAGCACAACTCGGCCCGGGGAGCTGTTTTTT. Supplemented by reference TRBV2 and TRBJ2-2, the full variable domain reads EPEVTQTPSHQVTQMGQEVILRCVPISNHLYFYWYRQILGQKVEFLVSFYNNEISEKSEIFDDQFSVERPDGSNFTLKIRSTKLEDSAMYFCASSTTRPGELFFGEGSRLTVL.

The chain recombines TRBV27 with TRBJ1-5, with D unclear. The germline CDR1 and CDR2 sequences are MNHEY and SMNVEV (reference sequence). The V gene lost 1 base and the J gene lost 15 bases, with 16 bases spanning the gap. This CDR3 is built from 13 residues. The CDR3 loop is CASSLFWTAPRHF. The CDR3 bases are TGTGCCAGCAGTTTATTCTGGACGGCCCCTCGGCATTTT.

CDR3 region: CASTPGTGETGELFF. In DNA, the CDR3 is TGTGCCAGCACCCCCGGGACAGGGGAGACCGGGGAGCTGTTTTTT. This sequence joins TRBV6-1 and TRBJ2-2, with 10 bases matching TRBD1. The CDR3 has 15 residues. Germline CDR1 MNHNS, CDR2 SASEGT. V dropped 7 bases and J dropped 5; count of bases not matched to a gene: 7.

The gene calls are TRBV7-9 and TRBJ2-1, with 11 positions matching TRBD2. In germline, CDR1 is SEHNR, CDR2 FQNEAQ (reference sequence). This CDR3 has 16 residues. The junction had 7 bases not matched to a gene; V was cut back by 5 bases and J by 4 bases. CDR3 protein: CASSALAGGGYNEQFF. In DNA, the CDR3 is TGTGCCAGCAGCGCCTTAGCGGGAGGGGGTTACAATGAGCAGTTCTTC.